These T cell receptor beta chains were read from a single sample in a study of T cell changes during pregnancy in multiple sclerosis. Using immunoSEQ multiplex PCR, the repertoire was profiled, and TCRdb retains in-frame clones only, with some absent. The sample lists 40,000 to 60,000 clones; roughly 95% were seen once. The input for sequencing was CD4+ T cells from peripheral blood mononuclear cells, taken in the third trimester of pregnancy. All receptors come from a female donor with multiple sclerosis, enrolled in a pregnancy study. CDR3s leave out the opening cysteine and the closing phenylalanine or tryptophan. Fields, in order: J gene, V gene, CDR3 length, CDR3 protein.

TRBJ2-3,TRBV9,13,ASSVGTGASDTQY
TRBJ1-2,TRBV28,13,ASSLIGGVKDGYT
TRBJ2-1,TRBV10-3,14,ATKGVVGTSGHEQF
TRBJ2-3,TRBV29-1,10,SGTDRADTQY
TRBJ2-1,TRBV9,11,ASSVVLGSEQF
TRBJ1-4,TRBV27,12,ASSRDRLNEKLF
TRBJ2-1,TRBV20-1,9,SARWDSRQF
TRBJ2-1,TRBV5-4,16,ASSLASSFSSSYNEQF
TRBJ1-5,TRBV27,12,ASSLLARGQPQH
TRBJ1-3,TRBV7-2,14,ASSLVPRGGGNTIY
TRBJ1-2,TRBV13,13,ASSLWLGQNYGYT
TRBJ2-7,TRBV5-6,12,ASSLDPGPFEQY
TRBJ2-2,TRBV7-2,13,ASSLRQGGTGELF
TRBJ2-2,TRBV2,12,ASSGSSSTGELF
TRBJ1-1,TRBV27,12,ASSPGLWNTEAF